The clone carrying this T cell receptor (beta chain) turned up a few times. As yet, its antigen is unknown. This sample's TCRbeta library carried unique molecular identifier barcodes. TCRdb independently ran MiXCR on the PCR reads; one entry per CDR3 protein. The sample carries 330,000 or so distinct CDR3 sequences, approximately 7.3% recorded once. This sample is part of a study of T-cell reconstitution after alpha-beta-depleted transplantation in children. Whole-study results and caveats: Surviving recipient T cells and thymic progenitors accounted for the high day-60 TCRbeta diversity observed in some patients. T-cell numbers and diversity one year post-transplant derived largely from freshly generated T cells. Approximately two months post-transplant, alpha-beta T cells reportedly originated from several hundred expanded graft clones.

This CDR3 region has 20 residues. Germline CDR1 and CDR2: SGHVS and FNYEAQ. V was trimmed by 1 base and J by 0 bases, leaving 23 bases between them. The sample in question was peripheral blood, obtained 360 days after TCRalphabeta/CD19-depleted stem cell transplant. The sequence came from a female patient aged 2-15 years who had a stem cell transplant for Fanconi anemia, so the T cells may come from the graft donor. This chain joins TRBV7-6 and TRBJ2-3; a weak D match, TRBD1 (5 bases). The CDR3 DNA sequence: TGTGCCAGCAGCTTAGACCCACAGGCTAAAGGGCGAATCAGCACAGATACGCAGTATTTT. Its translation: CASSLDPQAKGRISTDTQYF.